This TCR beta chain was sequenced for a study of blood T cell repertoires in COVID-19. Study overall: Collection of acute and convalescent COVID-19 samples took place in the United States, Italy and Spain.

The CDR3 extends over 12 amino acids. V lost 1 base to trimming and J lost 6 bases, with 4 bases between them. Germline CDR1 and CDR2: MNHEY and SVGAGI. The protocol was immunoSEQ multiplex PCR, while the TCRdb copy is restricted to in-frame clones and leaves out a portion. Of roughly 130,000 clones detected, roughly 84% appear once; the ten largest clones hold about 12%. The TCR originated in a woman aged 30 to 39 who had recovered from COVID-19. The material sequenced was peripheral blood. The rearrangement uses TRBV6-5 and TRBJ2-1; D gene ambiguous. CDR3 sequence: CASSYFGNEQFF. The CDR3 coding sequence is TGTGCCAGCAGTTACTTCGGCAATGAGCAGTTCTTC.